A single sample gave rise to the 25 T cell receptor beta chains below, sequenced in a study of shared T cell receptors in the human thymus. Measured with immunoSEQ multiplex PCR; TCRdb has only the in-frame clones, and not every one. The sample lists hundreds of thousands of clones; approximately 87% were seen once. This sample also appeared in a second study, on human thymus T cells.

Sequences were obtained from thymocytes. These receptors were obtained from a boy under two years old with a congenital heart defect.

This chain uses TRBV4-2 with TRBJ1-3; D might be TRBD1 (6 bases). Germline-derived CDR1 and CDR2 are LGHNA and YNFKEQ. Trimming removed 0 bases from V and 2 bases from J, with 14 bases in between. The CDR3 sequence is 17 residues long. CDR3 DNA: TGTGCCAGCAGCCAAGATCCCAACACAGGGACTGGAAACACCATATATTTT. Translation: CASSQDPNTGTGNTIYF.

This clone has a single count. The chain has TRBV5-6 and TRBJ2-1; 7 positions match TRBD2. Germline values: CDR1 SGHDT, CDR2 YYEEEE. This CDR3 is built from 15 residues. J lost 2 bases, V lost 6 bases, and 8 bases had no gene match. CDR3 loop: CASNLIAGTYNEQFF. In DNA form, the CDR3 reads TGTGCCAGCAACCTTATAGCGGGCACCTACAATGAGCAGTTCTTC.

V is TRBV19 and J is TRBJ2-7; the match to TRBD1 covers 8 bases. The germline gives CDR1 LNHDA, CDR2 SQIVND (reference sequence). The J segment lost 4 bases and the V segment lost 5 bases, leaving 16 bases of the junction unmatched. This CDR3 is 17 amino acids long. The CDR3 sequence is CASSPRRLTGDYYEQYF. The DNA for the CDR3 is TGTGCCAGTAGTCCGCGGCGGTTGACAGGGGATTATTACGAGCAGTACTTC.

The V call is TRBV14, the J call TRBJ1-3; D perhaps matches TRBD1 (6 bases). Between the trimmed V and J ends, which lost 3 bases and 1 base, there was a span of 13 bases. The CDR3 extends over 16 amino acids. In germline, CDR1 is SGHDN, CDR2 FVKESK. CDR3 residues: CASSQVHRDSGNTIYF. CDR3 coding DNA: TGTGCCAGCAGCCAGGTACACAGGGATTCTGGAAACACCATATATTTT.

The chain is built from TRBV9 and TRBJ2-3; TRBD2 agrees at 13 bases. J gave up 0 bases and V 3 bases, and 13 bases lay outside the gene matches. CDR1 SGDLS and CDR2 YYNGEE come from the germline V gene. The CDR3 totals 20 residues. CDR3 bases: TGTGCCAGCAGCGCACCACTACTAGCGGGAGGGTCCTCAAGCACAGATACGCAGTATTTT. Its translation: CASSAPLLAGGSSSTDTQYF.

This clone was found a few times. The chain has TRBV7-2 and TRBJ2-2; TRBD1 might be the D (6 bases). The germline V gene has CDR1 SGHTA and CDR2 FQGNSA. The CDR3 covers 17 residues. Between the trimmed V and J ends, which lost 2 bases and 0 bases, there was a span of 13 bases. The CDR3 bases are TGTGCCAGCAGCTTAAGAATAGACAGGCCGAACACCGGGGAGCTGTTTTTT. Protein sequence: CASSLRIDRPNTGELFF. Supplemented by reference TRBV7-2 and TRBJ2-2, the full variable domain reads GAGVSQSPSNKVTEKGKDVELRCDPISGHTALYWYRQSLGQGLEFLIYFQGNSAPDKSGLPSDRFSAERTGGSVSTLTIQRTQQEDSAVYLCASSLRIDRPNTGELFFGEGSRLTVL.

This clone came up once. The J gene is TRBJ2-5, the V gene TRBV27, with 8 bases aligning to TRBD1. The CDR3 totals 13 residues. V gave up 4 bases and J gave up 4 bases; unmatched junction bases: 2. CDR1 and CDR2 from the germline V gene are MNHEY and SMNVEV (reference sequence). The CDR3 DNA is TGTGCCAGCAGTTCGGGACAGGTAGAGACCCAGTACTTC. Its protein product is CASSSGQVETQYF.

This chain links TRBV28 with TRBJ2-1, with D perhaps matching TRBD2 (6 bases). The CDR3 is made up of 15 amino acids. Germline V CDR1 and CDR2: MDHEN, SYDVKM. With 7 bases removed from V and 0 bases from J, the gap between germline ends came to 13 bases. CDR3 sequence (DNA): TGTGCCAGCATCCGACGGGGGAGCTCCTACAATGAGCAGTTCTTC. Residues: CASIRRGSSYNEQFF.

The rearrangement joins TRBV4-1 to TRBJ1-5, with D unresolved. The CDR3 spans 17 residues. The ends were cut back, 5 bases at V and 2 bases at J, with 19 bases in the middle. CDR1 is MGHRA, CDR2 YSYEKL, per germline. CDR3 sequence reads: CASSLHAGKTGNQPQHF. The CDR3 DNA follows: TGCGCCAGCAGCTTACATGCGGGGAAGACGGGCAATCAGCCCCAGCATTTT.

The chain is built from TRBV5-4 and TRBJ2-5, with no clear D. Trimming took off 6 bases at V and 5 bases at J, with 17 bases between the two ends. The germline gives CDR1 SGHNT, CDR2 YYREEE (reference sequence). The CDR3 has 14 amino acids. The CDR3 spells CASTTHLGVETQYF. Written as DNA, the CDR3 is TGTGCCAGCACTACCCATCTAGGAGTCGAGACCCAGTACTTC.

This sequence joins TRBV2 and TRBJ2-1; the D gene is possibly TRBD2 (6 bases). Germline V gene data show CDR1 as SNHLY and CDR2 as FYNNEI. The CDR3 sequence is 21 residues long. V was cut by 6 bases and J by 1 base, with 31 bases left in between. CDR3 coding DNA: TGTGCCAGCAGGCCAGAGACTAGTCTATCGAGTCGGGGCTATTCCTACAATGAGCAGTTCTTC. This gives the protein CASRPETSLSSRGYSYNEQFF.

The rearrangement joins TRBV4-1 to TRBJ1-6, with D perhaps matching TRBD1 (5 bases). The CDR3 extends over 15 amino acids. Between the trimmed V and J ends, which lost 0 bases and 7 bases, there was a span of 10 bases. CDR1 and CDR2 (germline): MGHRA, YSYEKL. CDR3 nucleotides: TGCGCCAGCAGCCAAGATGGGACTGGGAATTCACCCCTCCACTTT. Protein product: CASSQDGTGNSPLHF.

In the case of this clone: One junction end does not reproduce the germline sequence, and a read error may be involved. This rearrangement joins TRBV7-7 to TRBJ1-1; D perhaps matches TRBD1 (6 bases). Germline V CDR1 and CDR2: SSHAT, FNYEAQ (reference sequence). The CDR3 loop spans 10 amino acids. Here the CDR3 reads CASSFHREPF. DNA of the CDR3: TGTGCTAGCAGCTTCCACAGGGAGCCCTTT. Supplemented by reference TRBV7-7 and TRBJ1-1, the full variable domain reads GAGVSQSPRYKVTKRGQDVTLRCDPISSHATLYWYQQALGQGPEFLTYFNYEAQPDKSGLPSDRFSAERPEGSISTLTIQRTEQRDSAMYRCASSFHREPFGQGTRLTVV.

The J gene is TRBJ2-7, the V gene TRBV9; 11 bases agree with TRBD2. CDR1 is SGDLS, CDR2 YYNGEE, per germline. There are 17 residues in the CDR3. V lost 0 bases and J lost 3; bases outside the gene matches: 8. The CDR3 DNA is TGTGCCAGCAGCGTAGGGGTAGCGGGAGGGCCCGGCTACGAGCAGTACTTC. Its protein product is CASSVGVAGGPGYEQYF.

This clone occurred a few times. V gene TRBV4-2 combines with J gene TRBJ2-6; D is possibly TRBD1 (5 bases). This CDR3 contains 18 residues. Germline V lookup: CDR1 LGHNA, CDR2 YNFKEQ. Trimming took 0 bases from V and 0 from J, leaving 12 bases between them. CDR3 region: CASSQDWGPTSGANVLTF. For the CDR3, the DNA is TGTGCCAGCAGCCAAGATTGGGGCCCGACCTCTGGGGCCAACGTCCTGACTTTC.

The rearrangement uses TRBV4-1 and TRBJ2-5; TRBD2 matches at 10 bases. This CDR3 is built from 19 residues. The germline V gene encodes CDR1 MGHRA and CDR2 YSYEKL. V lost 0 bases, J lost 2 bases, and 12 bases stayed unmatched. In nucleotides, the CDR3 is TGCGCCAGCAGCCAAGAAGGTGCCCTAGCGGGAGTTCGGCAAGAGACCCAGTACTTC. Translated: CASSQEGALAGVRQETQYF.

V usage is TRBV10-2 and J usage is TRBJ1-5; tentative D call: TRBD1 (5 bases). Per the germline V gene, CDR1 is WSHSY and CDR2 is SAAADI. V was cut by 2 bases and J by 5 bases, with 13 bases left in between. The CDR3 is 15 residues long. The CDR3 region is CASSETFDSYQPQHF. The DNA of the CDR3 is TGCGCCAGCAGTGAGACCTTTGACAGTTATCAGCCCCAGCATTTT.

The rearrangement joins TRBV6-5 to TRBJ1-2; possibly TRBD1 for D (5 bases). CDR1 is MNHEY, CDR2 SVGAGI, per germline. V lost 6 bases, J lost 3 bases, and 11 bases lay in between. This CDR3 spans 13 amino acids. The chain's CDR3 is CASRTAIYYGYTF. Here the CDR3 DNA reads TGTGCCAGCAGGACAGCAATTTACTATGGCTACACCTTC.

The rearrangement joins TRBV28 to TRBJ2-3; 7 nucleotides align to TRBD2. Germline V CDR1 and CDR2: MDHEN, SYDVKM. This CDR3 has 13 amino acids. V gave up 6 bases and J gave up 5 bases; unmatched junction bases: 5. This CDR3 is CASRPSSGDTQYF. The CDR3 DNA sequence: TGTGCCAGCAGACCTTCTAGCGGAGATACGCAGTATTTT.

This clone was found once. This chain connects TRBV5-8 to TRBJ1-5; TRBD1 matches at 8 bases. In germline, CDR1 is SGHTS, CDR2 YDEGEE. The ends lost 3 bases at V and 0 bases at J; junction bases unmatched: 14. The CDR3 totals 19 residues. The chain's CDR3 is CASSWTGQDRVYSNQPQHF. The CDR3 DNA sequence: TGTGCCAGCAGCTGGACGGGACAGGACAGAGTTTATAGCAATCAGCCCCAGCATTTT.

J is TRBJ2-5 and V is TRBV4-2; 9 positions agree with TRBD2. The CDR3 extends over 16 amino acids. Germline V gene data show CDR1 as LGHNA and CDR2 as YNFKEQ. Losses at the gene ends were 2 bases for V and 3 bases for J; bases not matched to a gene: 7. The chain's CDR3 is CASSQIRPSGEETQYF. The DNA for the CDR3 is TGTGCCAGCAGCCAAATTCGCCCTAGCGGGGAAGAGACCCAGTACTTC.

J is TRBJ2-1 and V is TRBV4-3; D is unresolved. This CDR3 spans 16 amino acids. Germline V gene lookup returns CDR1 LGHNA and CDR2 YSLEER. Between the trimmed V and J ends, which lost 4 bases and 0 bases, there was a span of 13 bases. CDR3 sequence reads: CASSRVAESSYNEQFF. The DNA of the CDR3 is TGCGCCAGCAGCCGAGTCGCGGAGAGCTCCTACAATGAGCAGTTCTTC.

The CDR3 nucleotides read TGTGCCAGCAGCTTAGTAACCAGCGGGATGATGAATGAGCAGTTCTTC. It codes for CASSLVTSGMMNEQFF. This chain uses TRBV7-2 with TRBJ2-1; 7 bases map to TRBD2. The CDR3 has 16 amino acids. V shed 1 base, J shed 7 bases, and the junction held 10 bases outside the gene matches. CDR1 and CDR2 from the germline V gene are SGHTA and FQGNSA.

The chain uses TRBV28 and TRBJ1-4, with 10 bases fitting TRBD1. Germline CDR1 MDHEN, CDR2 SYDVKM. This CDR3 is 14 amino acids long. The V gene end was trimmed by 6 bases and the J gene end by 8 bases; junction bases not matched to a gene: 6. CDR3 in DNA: TGTGCCAGCAGGGGGACAGGGGAGAGAGAAAAACTGTTTTTT. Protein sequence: CASRGTGEREKLFF.

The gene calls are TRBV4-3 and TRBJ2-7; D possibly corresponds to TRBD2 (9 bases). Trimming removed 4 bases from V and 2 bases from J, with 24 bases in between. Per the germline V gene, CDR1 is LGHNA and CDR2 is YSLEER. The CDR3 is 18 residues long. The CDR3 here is CASSPRTGLAGLTYEQYF. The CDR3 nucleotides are TGCGCCAGCAGCCCGCGGACAGGGCTAGCGGGACTAACCTACGAGCAGTACTTC.